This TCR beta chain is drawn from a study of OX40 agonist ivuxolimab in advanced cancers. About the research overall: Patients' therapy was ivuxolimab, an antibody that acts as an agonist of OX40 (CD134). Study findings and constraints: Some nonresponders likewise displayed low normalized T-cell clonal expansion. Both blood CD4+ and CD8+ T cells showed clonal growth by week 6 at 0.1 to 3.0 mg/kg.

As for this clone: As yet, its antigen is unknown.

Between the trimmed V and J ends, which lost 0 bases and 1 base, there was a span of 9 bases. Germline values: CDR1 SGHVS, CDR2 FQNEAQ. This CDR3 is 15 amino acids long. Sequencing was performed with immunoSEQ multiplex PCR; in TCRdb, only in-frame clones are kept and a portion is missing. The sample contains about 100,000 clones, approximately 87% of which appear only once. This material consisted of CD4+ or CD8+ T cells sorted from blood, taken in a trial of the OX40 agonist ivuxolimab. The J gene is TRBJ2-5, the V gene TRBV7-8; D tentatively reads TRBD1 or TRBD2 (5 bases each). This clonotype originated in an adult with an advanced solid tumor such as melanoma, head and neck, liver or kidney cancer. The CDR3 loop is CASSLAGRLQETQYF. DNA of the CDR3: TGTGCCAGCAGCTTAGCGGGACGTCTCCAAGAGACCCAGTACTTC.